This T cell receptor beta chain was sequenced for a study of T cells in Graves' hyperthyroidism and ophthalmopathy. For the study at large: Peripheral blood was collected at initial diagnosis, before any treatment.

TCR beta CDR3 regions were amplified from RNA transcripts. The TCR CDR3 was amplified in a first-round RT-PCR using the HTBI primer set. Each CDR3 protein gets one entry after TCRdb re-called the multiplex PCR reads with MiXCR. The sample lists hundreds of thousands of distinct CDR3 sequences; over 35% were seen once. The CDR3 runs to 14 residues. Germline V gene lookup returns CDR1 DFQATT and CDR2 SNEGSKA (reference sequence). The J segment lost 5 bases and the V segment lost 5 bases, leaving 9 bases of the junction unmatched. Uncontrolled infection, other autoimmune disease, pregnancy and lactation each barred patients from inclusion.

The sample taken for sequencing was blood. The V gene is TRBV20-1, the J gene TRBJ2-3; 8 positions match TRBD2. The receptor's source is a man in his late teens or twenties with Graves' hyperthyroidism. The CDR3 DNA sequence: TGCAGTGCTGTCACGGGGGGGCGCAGAGATACGCAGTATTTT. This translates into CSAVTGGRRDTQYF.